Listed below are T cell receptor beta chains from one sample, sequenced in a study of cytomegalovirus exposure and HLA in healthy donors. Clones were read by immunoSEQ multiplex PCR, and TCRdb kept only the in-frame ones, dropping some. Altogether roughly 140,000 clones are present, around 80% being singletons, with the ten largest covering around 5.4%. Sequenced input: PBMCs. The receptor set was obtained from a man aged 25-40 years in good health and CMV-seropositive. The CDR3 runs from the conserved cysteine through the conserved F or W. The order of the fields is D gene, J gene, V gene, clone size, CDR3 protein, CDR3 DNA. A D gene is named only where the DNA matches it firmly. Where a row states a size, it is once, few, many or the class of an expanded clone; other rows omit it.

>-|TRBJ1-4|TRBV28|-
CASTLYGGDEKLFF
TGTGCCAGCACCCTTTACGGAGGGGATGAAAAACTGTTTTTT
>-|TRBJ2-7|TRBV7-8|-
CASSLDSQAVSYEQYF
TGTGCCAGCAGCTTAGATTCACAGGCCGTCTCCTACGAGCAGTACTTC
>TRBD1|TRBJ2-7|TRBV7-2|-
CASSLRRDRGSEQYF
TGTGCCAGCAGCCTTCGCCGGGACAGGGGGTCCGAGCAGTACTTC
>TRBD2|TRBJ2-1|TRBV7-2|-
CASSFRGVGEQFF
TGTGCCAGCAGCTTTCGGGGGGTCGGGGAGCAGTTCTTC
>-|TRBJ1-5|TRBV19|-
CASSIGGEGSNQPQHF
TGTGCCAGTAGTATAGGAGGAGAAGGAAGCAATCAGCCCCAGCATTTT
>TRBD2|TRBJ2-1|TRBV4-1|few
CASSQDPLAGVQDEQFF
TGCGCCAGCAGCCAAGACCCGCTAGCGGGAGTTCAGGATGAGCAGTTCTTC
>TRBD1|TRBJ2-7|TRBV11-2|-
CASRHQTGPSYEQYF
TGTGCCAGCAGACACCAGACAGGGCCGTCCTACGAGCAGTACTTC
>TRBD2|TRBJ2-5|TRBV9|-
CASSVVAGGPQETQYF
TGTGCCAGCAGCGTAGTGGCGGGGGGGCCCCAAGAGACCCAGTACTTC
>TRBD2|TRBJ2-1|TRBV11-1|-
CASSSKTSGRAHNEQFF
TGTGCCAGCAGCTCAAAGACTAGCGGGAGAGCCCACAATGAGCAGTTCTTC
>TRBD1|TRBJ2-7|TRBV5-1|-
CASSSLPGQGGEQYF
TGCGCCAGCAGCTCCCTCCCGGGACAGGGGGGCGAGCAGTACTTC
>TRBD2|TRBJ2-1|TRBV18|-
CASSPRREGRGEQFF
TGTGCCAGCTCACCCAGGCGGGAGGGCCGTGGTGAGCAGTTCTTC
>-|TRBJ2-7|TRBV12-1|-
CASSFSNRSYEQYF
TGTGCCAGCAGCTTTTCTAACAGGTCGTACGAGCAGTACTTC
>TRBD1|TRBJ2-7|TRBV13|-
CASSSAEGQAPIEQYF
TGTGCCAGCAGCTCCGCCGAGGGACAGGCCCCTATCGAGCAGTACTTC
>TRBD2|TRBJ2-7|TRBV10-1|-
CASSEGLASHEQYF
TGCGCCAGCAGTGAGGGACTAGCTTCCCACGAGCAGTACTTC
>TRBD1|TRBJ1-5|TRBV28|-
CASSIGQGRNQPQHF
TGTGCCAGCAGCATCGGACAGGGTCGCAATCAGCCCCAGCATTTT
>TRBD1|TRBJ1-4|TRBV11-2|-
CASSIRTGTNEKLFF
TGTGCCAGCAGCATCCGGACAGGAACTAATGAAAAACTGTTTTTT
>TRBD1|TRBJ1-1|TRBV29-1|few
CSVELQGAGWPTEAFF
TGCAGCGTTGAATTGCAGGGGGCAGGTTGGCCCACTGAAGCTTTCTTT
>-|TRBJ1-3|TRBV5-4|-
CASSLDRSGNTIYF
TGTGCCAGCAGCTTGGATCGTTCTGGAAACACCATATATTTT
>TRBD1|TRBJ2-1|TRBV4-1|-
CASSPLGQARNEQFF
TGCGCCAGCAGCCCCCTCGGACAGGCCCGCAATGAGCAGTTCTTC
>-|TRBJ1-2|TRBV15|-
CATSPEAGTYGYTF
TGTGCCACCAGCCCGGAAGCGGGGACCTATGGCTACACCTTC